Below are 28 T cell receptor beta chains sequenced from a single sample in a study of OX40 agonist ivuxolimab in advanced cancers. Clones were read by immunoSEQ multiplex PCR, and TCRdb kept only the in-frame ones, dropping some. Of more than 75,000 clones listed, approximately 91% are singletons. The sample here was CD4+ or CD8+ T cells sorted from blood, taken in a trial of the OX40 agonist ivuxolimab. The source is an adult with an advanced solid tumor such as melanoma, head and neck, liver or kidney cancer.

This chain uses TRBV19 with TRBJ2-3, with 14 positions matching TRBD2. Trimming at V came to 5 bases and at J to 2 bases, leaving 6 bases not matched to a gene. CDR1 is LNHDA and CDR2 is SQIVND in the germline V gene (reference sequence). CDR3 size: 17 residues. The CDR3 coding sequence is TGTGCCAGTAGTGTCCTGGGACTAGCGGGGGCCACAGATACGCAGTATTTT. It is translated as CASSVLGLAGATDTQYF. The entire variable domain, with the rest obtained from reference TRBV19 and TRBJ2-3, is as follows: DGGITQSPKYLFRKEGQNVTLSCEQNLNHDAMYWYRQDPGQGLRLIYYSQIVNDFQKGDIAEGYSVSREKKESFPLTVTSAQKNPTAFYLCASSVLGLAGATDTQYFGPGTRLTVL.

This chain links TRBV7-6 with TRBJ2-5, with a weak D call TRBD2 (6 bases). The germline V gene encodes CDR1 SGHVS and CDR2 FNYEAQ. Trimming took 1 base from V and 4 from J, leaving 13 bases between them. There are 15 residues in the CDR3. The CDR3 loop is CASSLGGIGRETQYF. DNA of the CDR3: TGTGCCAGCAGCTTAGGCGGGATCGGGCGAGAGACCCAGTACTTC.

The V gene is TRBV6-1, the J gene TRBJ2-7, with TRBD2 identical over 12 bases. The V gene end was trimmed by 5 bases and the J gene end by 2 bases; junction bases not matched to a gene: 4. Looked up from germline, CDR1 is MNHNS and CDR2 is SASEGT. This CDR3 is built from 15 residues. CDR3 coding DNA: TGTGCCAGCAGTTCACTAGCGGGAGGAGCCTACGAGCAGTACTTC. As protein: CASSSLAGGAYEQYF.

This sequence joins TRBV7-7 and TRBJ2-5; unclear D gene. The CDR3 loop spans 13 amino acids. With 4 bases removed from V and 4 bases from J, the gap between germline ends came to 10 bases. Germline CDR1 reads SSHAT; CDR2 reads FNYEAQ (reference sequence). The CDR3 DNA reads as TGTGCCAGCAGCTCCGACTGGGGAGAGACCCAGTACTTC. Protein sequence: CASSSDWGETQYF.

The gene calls are TRBV19 and TRBJ1-1, with TRBD1 matching over 8 bases. The CDR3 is made up of 14 amino acids. Germline V CDR1 and CDR2: LNHDA, SQIVND (reference sequence). V shed 6 bases and J 0 bases; nucleotides not matched to a gene: 3. Written as DNA, the CDR3 is TGTGCCAGTAGAGGACAGGGTTTGAACACTGAAGCTTTCTTT. Translation: CASRGQGLNTEAFF.

V usage is TRBV15 and J usage is TRBJ2-6; TRBD2 aligns across 7 bases. Germline CDR1 reads LNHNV; CDR2 reads YYDKDF (reference sequence). The CDR3 runs to 19 residues. Unmatched junction bases numbered 8, after V lost 0 bases and J lost 0 bases. DNA for the CDR3: TGTGCCACCAGCAGAGATAGAGGAACTAGCGCCTCTGGGGCCAACGTCCTGACTTTC. Amino acid sequence: CATSRDRGTSASGANVLTF.

The chain's CDR3 is CATREGAKNIQYF. In nucleotides, the CDR3 is TGTGCCACCAGAGAGGGGGCCAAAAACATTCAGTACTTC. The chain is built from TRBV15 and TRBJ2-4; TRBD1 or TRBD2 may be the D gene (5 bases each). The CDR3 sequence is 13 residues long. Trimming took 6 bases from V and 1 from J, leaving 7 bases between them. Germline V gives CDR1 LNHNV, CDR2 YYDKDF (reference sequence). The entire variable domain, with the rest obtained from reference TRBV15 and TRBJ2-4, is as follows: DAMVIQNPRYQVTQFGKPVTLSCSQTLNHNVMYWYQQKSSQAPKLLFHYYDKDFNNEADTPDNFQSRRPNTSFCFLDIRSPGLGDTAMYLCATREGAKNIQYFGAGTRLSVL.

V and J are TRBV18 and TRBJ1-3, with D tentatively TRBD1 (5 bases). This CDR3 is built from 16 residues. Looked up from germline, CDR1 is KGHSH and CDR2 is LQKENI. V was pared by 5 bases and J by 0 bases, with 14 bases between. The CDR3 region is CASSIGTAGSGNTIYF. Written as DNA, the CDR3 is TGTGCCAGCTCAATAGGGACCGCCGGCTCTGGAAACACCATATATTTT.

V is TRBV18 and J is TRBJ2-3; D gene unclear. Trimming pared 3 bases from V and 8 bases from J, leaving 12 bases between. Per the germline V gene, CDR1 is KGHSH and CDR2 is LQKENI. The CDR3 spans 13 residues. The CDR3 is CASSPAAHGTQYF. CDR3 DNA sequence: TGTGCCAGCTCACCCGCCGCGCACGGTACGCAGTATTTT.

This chain links TRBV7-8 with TRBJ2-2; 7 bases are a match to TRBD2. The CDR3 spans 15 residues. J gave up 3 bases and V 5 bases, and 6 bases lay outside the gene matches. Germline V lookup: CDR1 SGHVS, CDR2 FQNEAQ. The CDR3 DNA is TGTGCCAGCAGCGAGGGCCTAGCGGACACCGGGGAGCTGTTTTTT. It encodes CASSEGLADTGELFF.

This chain connects TRBV7-9 to TRBJ2-1, with TRBD2 identical over 9 bases. Germline V gene lookup returns CDR1 SEHNR and CDR2 FQNEAQ (reference sequence). The CDR3 is made up of 16 amino acids. V shed 5 bases, J shed 7 bases, and the junction held 12 bases outside the gene matches. CDR3 protein: CASSPPGAGGLNEQFF. The CDR3 nucleotides are TGTGCCAGCAGCCCCCCGGGAGCGGGAGGTTTAAATGAGCAGTTCTTC.

The chain has TRBV6-1 and TRBJ1-2; D is ambiguous. CDR1 MNHNS and CDR2 SASEGT come from the germline V gene. Between the trimmed V and J ends, which lost 0 bases and 4 bases, there was a span of 12 bases. The CDR3 totals 15 residues. DNA for the CDR3: TGTGCCAGCAGTGAAGCCAGGAACCCCCCCTATGGCTACACCTTC. Protein product: CASSEARNPPYGYTF.

The chain has TRBV6-5 and TRBJ2-4; D is uncertain. The CDR3 length is 14 residues. Trimming removed 4 bases at V and 1 base at J, with 8 bases between. CDR1 MNHEY and CDR2 SVGAGI come from the germline V gene. In nucleotides, the CDR3 is TGTGCCAGCAGTTCGGCGGAGGCCAAAAACATTCAGTACTTC. The encoded protein is CASSSAEAKNIQYF.

The chain couples TRBV5-1 to TRBJ2-3; D possibly corresponds to TRBD2 (5 bases). The germline V gene encodes CDR1 SGHRS and CDR2 YFSETQ. V lost 4 bases and J 4 bases, leaving 10 bases between the germline ends. The CDR3 totals 13 residues. The CDR3 DNA reads TGCGCCAGCAGCGGGTGGGGAGCAGATACGCAGTATTTT. Translating it yields CASSGWGADTQYF. The full variable domain, with the rest looked up from reference TRBV5-1 and TRBJ2-3, is KAGVTQTPRYLIKTRGQQVTLSCSPISGHRSVSWYQQTPGQGLQFLFEYFSETQRNKGNFPGRFSGRQFSNSRSEMNVSTLELGDSALYLCASSGWGADTQYFGPGTRLTVL.

This chain uses TRBV25-1 with TRBJ2-7, with a tentative D call TRBD2 (7 bases). Per germline, CDR1 MGHDK and CDR2 SYGVNS. Trimming pared 3 bases from V and 6 bases from J, leaving 12 bases between. The CDR3 is 13 amino acids. DNA of the CDR3: TGTGCCAGCAGTGAGGCGGGGGCGGTCGAGCAGTACGTC. Encoded protein: CASSEAGAVEQYV.

On this clone itself: The junction and the germline gene differ at one end; a read error may be behind it. The chain uses TRBV5-4 and TRBJ2-7; TRBD2 matches 9 bases. Germline loops: CDR1 SGHNT, CDR2 YYREEE (reference sequence). The CDR3 spans 16 residues. This chain's CDR3 is CASSGMVAGATYEQHF. The CDR3 nucleotides read TGTGCCAGCAGCGGGATGGTAGCGGGAGCGACCTACGAGCAGCACTTC. Full variable domain (rest looked up from reference TRBV5-4 and TRBJ2-7): ETGVTQSPTHLIKTRGQQVTLRCSSQSGHNTVSWYQQALGQGPQFIFQYYREEENGRGNFPPRFSGLQFPNYSSELNVNALELDDSALYLCASSGMVAGATYEQHFGPGTRLTVT.

The chain uses TRBV30 and TRBJ2-1, with 10 bases matching TRBD2. This CDR3 spans 16 amino acids. Germline V CDR1 and CDR2: GTSNPN, SVGIG (reference sequence). V gave up 4 bases and J gave up 3 bases; unmatched junction bases: 9. DNA of the CDR3: TGTGCCTGGACCCTGCCCTCTAGCGGGGGCTACAATGAGCAGTTCTTC. This translates into CAWTLPSSGGYNEQFF.

The chain joins TRBV19 to TRBJ2-5, with TRBD1 as a possible D gene (5 bases). This CDR3 has 13 residues. The germline CDR1 and CDR2 sequences are LNHDA and SQIVND (reference sequence). V gave up 3 bases and J gave up 1 base, with 6 bases separating them. Here the CDR3 reads CASSIDSQETQYF. The CDR3 bases are TGTGCCAGTAGTATCGACAGCCAAGAGACCCAGTACTTC.

CDR3 region: CAYTGANTDTQYF. In nucleotides, the CDR3 is TGTGCCTACACAGGGGCCAACACAGATACGCAGTATTTT. The V call is TRBV30, the J call TRBJ2-3; 7 positions agree with TRBD1. Trimming at V came to 7 bases and at J to 2 bases, leaving 6 bases not matched to a gene. CDR3 length: 13 amino acids. CDR1 is GTSNPN and CDR2 is SVGIG in the germline V gene (reference sequence).

This chain joins TRBV5-1 and TRBJ1-1; D remains ambiguous. CDR3 size: 15 residues. CDR1 SGHRS and CDR2 YFSETQ come from the germline V gene. Trimming took 5 bases from V and 1 from J, leaving 15 bases between them. Written as DNA, the CDR3 is TGCGCCAGCAGGGCCTCCAGCGGACGGAACACTGAAGCTTTCTTT. It codes for CASRASSGRNTEAFF.

In its sample, this clone was seen a few times. J is TRBJ1-2 and V is TRBV7-2; maybe TRBD1 (5 bases). Trimming left V 6 bases short and J 6 bases short, with 17 bases between. This CDR3 spans 14 amino acids. Germline CDR1 is SGHTA and CDR2 is FQGNSA. CDR3: CASRRGALRDGYTF. CDR3 coding DNA: TGTGCCAGCAGACGAGGGGCCTTAAGGGATGGCTACACCTTC.

The chain carries TRBV13 and TRBJ1-3; D unresolved. The V end lost 3 bases, the J end lost 0 bases, and 6 bases lay between the germline ends. The CDR3 is made up of 14 amino acids. Germline CDR1 PRHDT, CDR2 FYEKMQ (reference sequence). CDR3 amino acids: CASSFKYSGNTIYF. CDR3 nucleotides: TGTGCCAGCAGCTTTAAATACTCTGGAAACACCATATATTTT.

The rearrangement joins TRBV9 to TRBJ1-1, with 11 bases identical to TRBD1. The CDR3 consists of 15 residues. V shed 4 bases, J shed 1 base, and the junction held 3 bases outside the gene matches. From germline, CDR1 is SGDLS and CDR2 YYNGEE. In nucleotides, the CDR3 is TGTGCCAGCAGCCGGACAGGGGGCGAGAACACTGAAGCTTTCTTT. Translating gives CASSRTGGENTEAFF. Drawing the rest from reference TRBV9 and TRBJ1-1, the complete variable domain is DSGVTQTPKHLITATGQRVTLRCSPRSGDLSVYWYQQSLDQGLQFLIQYYNGEERAKGNILERFSAQQFPDLHSELNLSSLELGDSALYFCASSRTGGENTEAFFGQGTRLTVV.

The genes are TRBV18 and TRBJ2-3; no definite D call. Germline V gene lookup returns CDR1 KGHSH and CDR2 LQKENI. Trimming pared 3 bases from V and 0 bases from J, leaving 7 bases between. The CDR3 has 14 amino acids. CDR3 in amino acids: CASSPSASTDTQYF. Here the CDR3 DNA reads TGTGCCAGCTCACCGTCCGCGAGCACAGATACGCAGTATTTT.

V usage is TRBV28 and J usage is TRBJ2-2; TRBD1 matches 9 bases. Trimming at V came to 5 bases and at J to 6 bases, leaving 7 bases not matched to a gene. This CDR3 is 15 amino acids long. Germline V gives CDR1 MDHEN, CDR2 SYDVKM. DNA of the CDR3: TGTGCCAGCAGTCTGGACAGGGGTTTTCCCGGGGAGCTGTTTTTT. Its protein product is CASSLDRGFPGELFF.

This rearrangement joins TRBV7-6 to TRBJ2-4; perhaps TRBD1 as D (5 bases). V was clipped by 1 base and J by 0 bases, with 19 bases between them. The CDR3 contains 19 residues. Germline V gives CDR1 SGHVS, CDR2 FNYEAQ. The DNA of the CDR3 is TGTGCCAGCAGCTTAGAGGGGCCGGCGGACGCCTTAGCCAAAAACATTCAGTACTTC. Protein product: CASSLEGPADALAKNIQYF.

This chain uses TRBV18 with TRBJ2-7; 9 nucleotides line up with TRBD1. V trimming: 8 bases; J trimming: 4 bases; junction bases outside the gene matches: 6. The CDR3 runs to 13 residues. Germline CDR1 and CDR2: KGHSH and LQKENI. The CDR3 spells CASGQGSTYEQYF. CDR3 DNA: TGTGCCAGCGGACAGGGGTCAACTTACGAGCAGTACTTC.

The chain recombines TRBV6-5 with TRBJ1-2; no clear D gene. The CDR3 spans 13 residues. The germline gives CDR1 MNHEY, CDR2 SVGAGI. Trimming left V 6 bases short and J 2 bases short, with 10 bases between. The CDR3, as DNA: TGTGCCAGCAGCCGAGAGGGAAACTATGGCTACACCTTC. Its protein is CASSREGNYGYTF.